Following are 20 T cell receptor beta chains from one sample sequenced in a study of T cell clonotyping in hematopoietic cell transplantation. Method: immunoSEQ multiplex PCR; TCRdb's copy keeps in-frame clones and lacks some. The sample lists around 7,000 clones, around 94% occurring once. The sample consisted of peripheral blood mononuclear cells, taken 30 days after allogeneic stem cell transplant. The receptors shown here come from a male patient between 60 and 69 years old who had an allogeneic stem cell transplant from an unrelated donor, so T cells may come from the graft donor. Some clones in this sample may be carry-over from other donors' samples.

The chain combines TRBV5-6 with TRBJ2-3, with D uncertain. The germline V gene has CDR1 SGHDT and CDR2 YYEEEE. This CDR3 has 12 residues. Between the trimmed V and J ends, which lost 5 bases and 4 bases, there was a span of 8 bases. The CDR3 DNA reads as TGTGCCAGCAGAAACCTAGCAGATACGCAGTATTTT. Protein: CASRNLADTQYF.

The chain employs TRBV27 and TRBJ2-4; TRBD1 might be the D (6 bases). V was clipped by 6 bases and J by 1 base, with 16 bases between them. The germline V gene has CDR1 MNHEY and CDR2 SMNVEV (reference sequence). CDR3 length: 16 residues. CDR3 sequence: CASSFTGLWAKNIQYF. CDR3 in DNA: TGTGCCAGCAGCTTTACAGGGCTATGGGCCAAAAACATTCAGTACTTC.

The V gene is TRBV28, the J gene TRBJ2-7; TRBD1 matches 7 bases. The CDR3 is 14 amino acids. CDR1 is MDHEN, CDR2 SYDVKM, per germline. Losses at the gene ends were 4 bases for V and 2 bases for J; bases not matched to a gene: 5. CDR3 coding DNA: TGTGCCAGCAGTTCTACAGGGGCCGCCTACGAGCAGTACTTC. The encoded protein is CASSSTGAAYEQYF.

The chain links TRBV27 to TRBJ2-6; no clear D. V shed 7 bases and J shed 0 bases, with 13 bases lying between them. Looked up from germline, CDR1 is MNHEY and CDR2 is SMNVEV (reference sequence). The CDR3 spans 16 residues. The CDR3 region is CASTVSWSSGANVLTF. Here the CDR3 DNA reads TGTGCCAGCACGGTGAGTTGGAGCTCTGGGGCCAACGTCCTGACTTTC. The full variable domain, its missing parts supplied by reference TRBV27 and TRBJ2-6, is EAQVTQNPRYLITVTGKKLTVTCSQNMNHEYMSWYRQDPGLGLRQIYYSMNVEVTDKGDVPEGYKVSRKEKRNFPLILESPSPNQTSLYFCASTVSWSSGANVLTFGAGSRLTVL.

This CDR3 reads CASSGPGNEKLFF. For the CDR3, the DNA is TGTGCCAGCAGCGGACCGGGAAATGAAAAACTGTTTTTT. The J gene is TRBJ1-4, the V gene TRBV5-6; D call uncertain. V was shortened by 4 bases and J by 5 bases, with 9 bases between the two germline ends. The V gene's germline CDR1 is SGHDT and CDR2 YYEEEE. CDR3 length: 13 residues.

The rearrangement joins TRBV4-3 to TRBJ1-2; no reliable D call. The length of the CDR3 is 15 residues. V shed 0 bases and J shed 3 bases, with 11 bases lying between them. CDR1 is LGHNA and CDR2 is YSLEER in the germline V gene. The CDR3 region has the DNA TGCGCCAGCAGCCAAGAGGCAGGTCCGGACTATGGCTACACCTTC. Residues: CASSQEAGPDYGYTF.

The CDR3 DNA follows: TGTGCCAGCAGCCCGAAGGGCCAATCCTACGAGCAGTACTTC. Protein: CASSPKGQSYEQYF. The rearrangement links TRBV5-4 to TRBJ2-7; D not certain. The CDR3 is made up of 14 amino acids. Germline-derived CDR1 and CDR2 are SGHNT and YYREEE (reference sequence). Trimming removed 4 bases at V and 1 base at J, with 12 bases between.

The V call is TRBV29-1, the J call TRBJ1-1, with TRBD1 identical over 7 bases. The length of the CDR3 is 14 residues. Per the germline V gene, CDR1 is SQVTM and CDR2 is ANQGSEA. The CDR3 sequence: CRAAGGQMNTEAFF. The DNA for the CDR3 is TGCAGGGCCGCAGGGGGGCAGATGAACACTGAAGCTTTCTTT.

The V gene is TRBV19, the J gene TRBJ2-1, with 9 nucleotides matching TRBD1. The V gene's germline CDR1 is LNHDA and CDR2 SQIVND (reference sequence). Germline trimming cut 9 bases from V and 7 bases from J; bases unmatched to any gene: 7. The CDR3 has 13 amino acids. The CDR3 loop reads CASGQGWVNEQFF. CDR3 bases: TGTGCCAGCGGACAGGGGTGGGTAAATGAGCAGTTCTTC.

The chain carries TRBV18 and TRBJ1-2, with D tentatively TRBD1 (5 bases). V lost 5 bases to trimming and J lost 3 bases, with 13 bases between them. The CDR3 covers 14 residues. Germline lookup yields CDR1 KGHSH and CDR2 LQKENI. The chain's CDR3 is CASSGYRTDYGYTF. The CDR3 DNA sequence: TGTGCCAGCTCAGGTTACAGGACGGACTATGGCTACACCTTC.

The gene calls are TRBV19 and TRBJ1-5; maybe TRBD1 (6 bases). The V end was cut by 6 bases, the J end by 0 bases, with 15 bases between. Germline V gene lookup returns CDR1 LNHDA and CDR2 SQIVND (reference sequence). The CDR3 length is 16 residues. The CDR3 protein is CASRTTGRISNQPQHF. The CDR3 DNA reads as TGTGCCAGTAGGACTACAGGGAGGATTAGCAATCAGCCCCAGCATTTT.

The genes are TRBV6-6 and TRBJ1-5; D remains unclear. Per germline, CDR1 MNHNY and CDR2 SVGAGI (reference sequence). The germline V and J ends were trimmed by 5 bases and 0 bases, with 8 bases remaining between them. This CDR3 comprises 14 residues. The CDR3 coding sequence is TGTGCCAGCAGTCCAGACTATAGCAATCAGCCCCAGCATTTT. This codes for CASSPDYSNQPQHF.

This rearrangement joins TRBV7-9 to TRBJ2-7, with D hard to call. Germline V gene data show CDR1 as SEHNR and CDR2 as FQNEAQ (reference sequence). The V end was cut by 2 bases, the J end by 0 bases, with 8 bases between. This CDR3 comprises 14 residues. The CDR3 DNA reads as TGTGCCAGCAGCTTAACCAATCGCTCCTACGAGCAGTACTTC. It translates to CASSLTNRSYEQYF.

This sequence joins TRBV18 and TRBJ2-7, with D possibly TRBD1 on 6 matching bases. There are 14 residues in the CDR3. Trimming left V 3 bases short and J 2 bases short, with 11 bases between. Per germline, CDR1 KGHSH and CDR2 LQKENI. Written as DNA, the CDR3 is TGTGCCAGCTCACCTTTTAACAGGGCCTACGAGCAGTACTTC. Its translation: CASSPFNRAYEQYF.

V is TRBV4-1 and J is TRBJ1-4; 7 bases align to TRBD1. The CDR3 sequence is 16 residues long. Germline CDR1 MGHRA, CDR2 YSYEKL. Unmatched junction bases numbered 8, after V lost 1 base and J lost 6 bases. Here the CDR3 reads CASSQAAGGRYEKLFF. CDR3 nucleotide sequence: TGCGCCAGCAGCCAAGCGGCAGGGGGACGGTATGAAAAACTGTTTTTT.

This chain connects TRBV7-2 to TRBJ1-1; no clear D gene. The V gene's germline CDR1 is SGHTA and CDR2 FQGNSA. Trimming shortened V by 1 base and J by 6 bases, and 9 bases separated the two germline ends. This CDR3 region has 13 residues. The DNA for the CDR3 is TGTGCCAGCAGCTTAGGATTTACGGCTGAAGCTTTCTTT. This gives the protein CASSLGFTAEAFF.

As regards this clone: Germline and junction disagree at one end, which may indicate a read error. The chain couples TRBV2 to TRBJ1-1; D gene unclear. Germline assignment: CDR1 SNHLY and CDR2 FYNNEI. The CDR3 sequence is 12 residues long. For the CDR3, the DNA is TGTGCCAGCACTGAAAGGTACACTGAAGCTTTCTTT. It is translated as CASTERYTEAFF.

This chain connects TRBV5-1 to TRBJ2-7; TRBD2 agrees at 16 bases. The CDR3 totals 18 residues. The germline V gene encodes CDR1 SGHRS and CDR2 YFSETQ. V shed 3 bases, J shed 7 bases, and the junction held 13 bases outside the gene matches. CDR3 loop: CASSSLGLAGGPRFEQYF. The CDR3 DNA reads as TGCGCCAGCAGCTCGCTGGGACTAGCGGGAGGGCCCCGCTTTGAGCAGTACTTC.

This clone has just a few counts. The chain carries TRBV5-6 and TRBJ2-5; 7 bases are a match to TRBD2. CDR1 and CDR2 (germline): SGHDT, YYEEEE. V gave up 3 bases and J gave up 2 bases; unmatched junction bases: 13. The CDR3 is 17 residues long. The CDR3 sequence: CASSSPSGPRGQETQYF. Written as DNA, the CDR3 is TGTGCCAGCAGCTCCCCTTCCGGCCCGCGGGGGCAAGAGACCCAGTACTTC.

This clone was recorded a few times. V and J are TRBV13 and TRBJ1-3; D unresolved. Germline values: CDR1 PRHDT, CDR2 FYEKMQ (reference sequence). Between the trimmed V and J ends, which lost 0 bases and 7 bases, there was a span of 10 bases. The CDR3 runs to 14 residues. This CDR3 reads CASSLGLGRNTIYF. DNA of the CDR3: TGTGCCAGCAGCTTAGGTCTGGGTAGGAACACCATATATTTT.